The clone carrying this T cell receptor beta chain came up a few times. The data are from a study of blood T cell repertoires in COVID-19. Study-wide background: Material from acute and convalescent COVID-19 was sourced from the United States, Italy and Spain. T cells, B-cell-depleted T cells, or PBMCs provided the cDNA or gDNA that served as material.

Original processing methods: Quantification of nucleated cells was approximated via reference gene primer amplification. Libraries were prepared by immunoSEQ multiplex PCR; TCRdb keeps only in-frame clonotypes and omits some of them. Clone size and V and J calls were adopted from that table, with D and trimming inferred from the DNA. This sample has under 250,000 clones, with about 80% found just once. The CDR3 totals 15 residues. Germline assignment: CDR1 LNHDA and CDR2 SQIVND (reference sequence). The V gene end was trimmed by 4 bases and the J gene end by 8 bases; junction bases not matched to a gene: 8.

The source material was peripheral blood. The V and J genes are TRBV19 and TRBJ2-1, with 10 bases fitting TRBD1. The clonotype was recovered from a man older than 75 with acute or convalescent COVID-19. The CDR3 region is CASSTAGTGVHEQFF. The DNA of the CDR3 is TGTGCCAGTAGTACCGCCGGGACAGGGGTCCATGAGCAGTTCTTC.